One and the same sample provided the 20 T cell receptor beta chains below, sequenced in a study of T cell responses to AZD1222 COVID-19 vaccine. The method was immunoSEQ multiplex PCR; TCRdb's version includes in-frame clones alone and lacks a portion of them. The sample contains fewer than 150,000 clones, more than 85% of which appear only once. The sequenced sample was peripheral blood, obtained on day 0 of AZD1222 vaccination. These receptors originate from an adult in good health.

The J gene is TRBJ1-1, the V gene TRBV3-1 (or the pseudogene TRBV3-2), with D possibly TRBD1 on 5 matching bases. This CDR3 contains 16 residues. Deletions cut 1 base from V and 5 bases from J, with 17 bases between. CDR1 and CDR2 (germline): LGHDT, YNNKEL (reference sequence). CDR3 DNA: TGTGCCAGCAGCCAAGTGAGCCAGGGCCCGGGGACTGAAGCTTTCTTT. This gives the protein CASSQVSQGPGTEAFF.

CDR3 nucleotides: TGTGCCAGCAGTTCCGCCGGGTCCTATAATTCACCCCTCCACTTT. The encoded protein is CASSSAGSYNSPLHF. The chain links TRBV6-5 to TRBJ1-6; the D is unclear. This CDR3 has 15 amino acids. Germline CDR1 reads MNHEY; CDR2 reads SVGAGI. The germline V and J ends were trimmed by 4 bases and 1 base, with 8 bases remaining between them.

The CDR3 spells CASAGQGTIEAFF. The CDR3 bases are TGTGCCAGCGCCGGACAGGGGACGATTGAAGCTTTCTTT. V is TRBV3-1 (or the pseudogene TRBV3-2) and J is TRBJ1-1; 9 bases align to TRBD1. This CDR3 spans 13 amino acids. The germline gives CDR1 LGHDT, CDR2 YNNKEL (reference sequence). V lost 8 bases and J lost 7; bases outside the gene matches: 8.

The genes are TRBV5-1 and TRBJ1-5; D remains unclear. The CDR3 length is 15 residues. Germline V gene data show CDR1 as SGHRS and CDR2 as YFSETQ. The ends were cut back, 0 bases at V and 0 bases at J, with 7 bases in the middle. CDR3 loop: CASSLGGYSNQPQHF. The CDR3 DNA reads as TGCGCCAGCAGCTTGGGAGGGTATAGCAATCAGCCCCAGCATTTT.

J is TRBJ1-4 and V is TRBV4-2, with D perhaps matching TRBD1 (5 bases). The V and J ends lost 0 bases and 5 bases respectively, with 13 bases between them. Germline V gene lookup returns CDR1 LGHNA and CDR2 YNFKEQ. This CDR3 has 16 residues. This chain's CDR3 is CASSQDRGAGNEKLFF. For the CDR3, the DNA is TGTGCCAGCAGCCAAGATCGAGGGGCTGGAAATGAAAAACTGTTTTTT.

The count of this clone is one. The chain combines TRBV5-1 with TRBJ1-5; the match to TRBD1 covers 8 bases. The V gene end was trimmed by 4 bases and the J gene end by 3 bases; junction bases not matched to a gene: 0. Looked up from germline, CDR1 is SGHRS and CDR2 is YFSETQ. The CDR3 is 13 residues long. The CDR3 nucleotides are TGCGCCAGCAGCCAGGGGGCCAATCAGCCCCAGCATTTT. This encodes CASSQGANQPQHF.

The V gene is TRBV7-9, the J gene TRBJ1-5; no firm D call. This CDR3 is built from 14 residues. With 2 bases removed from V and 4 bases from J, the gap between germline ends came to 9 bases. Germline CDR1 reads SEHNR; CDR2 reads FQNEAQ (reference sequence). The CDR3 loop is CASSLSPENQPQHF. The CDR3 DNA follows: TGTGCCAGCAGCTTATCGCCTGAAAATCAGCCCCAGCATTTT. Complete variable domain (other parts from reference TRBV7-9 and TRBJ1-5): DTGVSQNPRHKITKRGQNVTFRCDPISEHNRLYWYRQTLGQGPEFLTYFQNEAQLEKSRLLSDRFSAERPKGSFSTLEIQRTEQGDSAMYLCASSLSPENQPQHFGDGTRLSIL.

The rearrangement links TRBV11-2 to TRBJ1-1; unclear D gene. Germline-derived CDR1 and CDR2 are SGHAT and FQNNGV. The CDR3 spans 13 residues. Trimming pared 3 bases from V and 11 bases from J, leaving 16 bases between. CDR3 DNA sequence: TGTGCCAGCAGCTTCTCCCAGCGAGGGCTGGCTTTCTTT. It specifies CASSFSQRGLAFF.

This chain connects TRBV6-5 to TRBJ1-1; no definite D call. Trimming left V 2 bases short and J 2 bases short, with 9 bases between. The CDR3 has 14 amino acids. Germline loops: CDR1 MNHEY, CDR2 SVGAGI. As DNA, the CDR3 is TGTGCCAGCAGTTACCCGGGCAGTAACACTGAAGCTTTCTTT. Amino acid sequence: CASSYPGSNTEAFF.

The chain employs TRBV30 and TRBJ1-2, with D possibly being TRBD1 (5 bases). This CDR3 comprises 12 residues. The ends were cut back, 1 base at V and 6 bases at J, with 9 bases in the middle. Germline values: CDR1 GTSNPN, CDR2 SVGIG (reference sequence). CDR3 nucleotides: TGTGCCTGGAGTGGTTTCAGGGATGGCTACACCTTC. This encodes CAWSGFRDGYTF.

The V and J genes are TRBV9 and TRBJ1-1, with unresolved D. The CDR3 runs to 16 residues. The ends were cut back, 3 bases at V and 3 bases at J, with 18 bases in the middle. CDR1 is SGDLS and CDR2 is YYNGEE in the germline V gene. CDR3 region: CASSGGNTGWYTEAFF. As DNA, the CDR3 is TGTGCCAGCAGCGGAGGTAATACGGGGTGGTACACTGAAGCTTTCTTT. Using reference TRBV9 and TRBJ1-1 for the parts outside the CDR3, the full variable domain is DSGVTQTPKHLITATGQRVTLRCSPRSGDLSVYWYQQSLDQGLQFLIQYYNGEERAKGNILERFSAQQFPDLHSELNLSSLELGDSALYFCASSGGNTGWYTEAFFGQGTRLTVV.

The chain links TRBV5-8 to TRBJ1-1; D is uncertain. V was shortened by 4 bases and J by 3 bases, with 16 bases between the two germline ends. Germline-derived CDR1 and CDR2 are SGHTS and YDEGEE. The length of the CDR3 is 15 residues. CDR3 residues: CASSREPTADTEAFF. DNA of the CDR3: TGTGCCAGCAGCCGAGAACCCACGGCGGACACTGAAGCTTTCTTT.

Written as DNA, the CDR3 is TGTGCCAGCAGTTTAGGGACCGACTATGGCTACACCTTC. Translating gives CASSLGTDYGYTF. The V and J genes are TRBV12-3 or TRBV12-4 and TRBJ1-2, with unresolved D. The CDR3 has 13 residues. The V gene lost 1 base and the J gene lost 3 bases, with 6 bases spanning the gap.

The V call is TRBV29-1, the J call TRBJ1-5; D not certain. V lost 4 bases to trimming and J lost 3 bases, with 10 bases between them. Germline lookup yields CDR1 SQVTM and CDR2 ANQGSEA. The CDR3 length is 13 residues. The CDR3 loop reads CSVGDSLNQPQHF. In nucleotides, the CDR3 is TGCAGCGTTGGGGATTCCCTCAATCAGCCCCAGCATTTT.

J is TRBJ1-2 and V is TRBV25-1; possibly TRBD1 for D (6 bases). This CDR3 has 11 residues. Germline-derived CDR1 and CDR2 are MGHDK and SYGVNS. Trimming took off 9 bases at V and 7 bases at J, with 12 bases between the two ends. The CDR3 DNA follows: TGTGCCAGTTCACAGGGAGGTGGCTACACCTTC. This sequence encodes CASSQGGGYTF.

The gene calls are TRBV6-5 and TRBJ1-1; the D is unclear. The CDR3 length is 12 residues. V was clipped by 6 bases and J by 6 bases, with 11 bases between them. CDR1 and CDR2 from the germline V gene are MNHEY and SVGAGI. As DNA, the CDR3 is TGTGCCAGCAGCCCCCTGAAAGCTGAAGCTTTCTTT. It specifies CASSPLKAEAFF.

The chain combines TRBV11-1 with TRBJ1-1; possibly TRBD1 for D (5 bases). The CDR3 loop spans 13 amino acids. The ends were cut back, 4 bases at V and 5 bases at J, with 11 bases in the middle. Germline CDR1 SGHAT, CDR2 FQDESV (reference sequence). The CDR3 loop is CASSSGGGTEAFF. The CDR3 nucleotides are TGTGCCAGCAGCTCGGGGGGTGGTACTGAAGCTTTCTTT.

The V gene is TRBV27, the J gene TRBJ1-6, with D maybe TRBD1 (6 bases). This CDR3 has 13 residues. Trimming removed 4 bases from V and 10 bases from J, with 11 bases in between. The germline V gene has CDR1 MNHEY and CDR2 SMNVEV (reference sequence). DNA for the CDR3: TGTGCCAGCAGTTCCACAGGGAGCTCACCCCTCCACTTT. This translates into CASSSTGSSPLHF.

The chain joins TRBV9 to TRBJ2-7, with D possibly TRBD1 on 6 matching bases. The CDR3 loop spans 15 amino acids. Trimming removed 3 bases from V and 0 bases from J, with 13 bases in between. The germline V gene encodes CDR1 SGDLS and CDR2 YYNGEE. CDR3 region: CASSGPRTDSYEQYF. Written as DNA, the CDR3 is TGTGCCAGCAGCGGTCCACGGACAGACTCCTACGAGCAGTACTTC.

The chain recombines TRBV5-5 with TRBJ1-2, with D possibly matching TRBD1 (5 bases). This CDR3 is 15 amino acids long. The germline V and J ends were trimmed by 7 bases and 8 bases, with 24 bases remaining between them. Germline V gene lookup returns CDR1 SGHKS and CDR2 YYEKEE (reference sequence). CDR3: CASVRDDFPAWGYTF. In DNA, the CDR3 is TGTGCCAGCGTACGGGACGACTTCCCTGCTTGGGGCTACACCTTC.